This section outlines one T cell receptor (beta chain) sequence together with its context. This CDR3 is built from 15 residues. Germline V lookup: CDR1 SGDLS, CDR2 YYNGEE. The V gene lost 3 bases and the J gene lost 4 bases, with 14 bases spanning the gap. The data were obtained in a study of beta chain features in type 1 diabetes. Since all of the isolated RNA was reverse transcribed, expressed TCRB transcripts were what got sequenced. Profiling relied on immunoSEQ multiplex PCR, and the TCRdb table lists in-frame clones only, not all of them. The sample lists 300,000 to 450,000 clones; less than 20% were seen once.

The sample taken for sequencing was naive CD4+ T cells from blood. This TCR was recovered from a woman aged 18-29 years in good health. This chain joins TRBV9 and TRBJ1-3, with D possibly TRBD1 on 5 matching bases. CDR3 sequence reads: CASSATGFEGNTIYF. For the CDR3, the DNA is TGTGCCAGCAGCGCCACAGGTTTCGAGGGAAACACCATATATTTT.